This T cell receptor beta chain was sequenced during a study of blood T cell repertoires in COVID-19. The overall study: Samples taken during acute and convalescent COVID-19 were collected in the United States, Italy and Spain.

This clone showed up just a few times. This CDR3 has 15 residues. Per the germline V gene, CDR1 is SGHRS and CDR2 is YFSETQ. Trimming removed 4 bases from V and 0 bases from J, with 11 bases in between. Clones were sequenced by immunoSEQ multiplex PCR, and TCRdb holds only the in-frame ones, with some missing. The data contain about 87,000 clones, over 70% of them singletons. Material for sequencing was peripheral blood. The V and J genes are TRBV5-1 and TRBJ1-3; D may be TRBD1 (5 bases). This receptor was identified in a woman aged 45-59 years with acute or convalescent COVID-19. CDR3 amino acids: CASSPQGPSGNTIYF. The CDR3 coding sequence is TGCGCCAGCAGCCCCCAGGGTCCCTCTGGAAACACCATATATTTT.